This is a list of T cell receptor beta chains from one sample in a study of identical twins. TCRdb recomputed calls from the 5' RACE reads with MiXCR, one row per CDR3 protein. The sample holds some 710,000 distinct CDR3 sequences, around 5.7% seen once. Sequenced input: naive T cells sorted from blood. The receptors were sampled from a young man in good health. The CDR3 runs from the conserved cysteine through the conserved F or W. D genes are given only for firm matches. Clone size is stated in some rows and not others, as once, few, many or a class when expanded.

v_call: TRBV20-1; d_call: -; clone_size: many; j_call: TRBJ2-1; cdr3_aa: CSARDGYVEKPNEQFF; cdr3_nt: TGCAGTGCTAGAGACGGCTACGTAGAAAAACCCAATGAGCAGTTCTTC
v_call: TRBV5-1; d_call: TRBD1; clone_size: -; j_call: TRBJ2-7; cdr3_aa: CASSLQGDHYEQYF; cdr3_nt: TGCGCCAGCAGCTTACAGGGGGACCACTACGAGCAGTACTTC
v_call: TRBV29-1; d_call: TRBD1; clone_size: many; j_call: TRBJ1-1; cdr3_aa: CSVERRGLLSDTEAFF; cdr3_nt: TGCAGCGTTGAACGTAGGGGGCTTTTGTCAGACACTGAAGCTTTCTTT
v_call: TRBV5-1; d_call: -; clone_size: many; j_call: TRBJ1-1; cdr3_aa: CASSLSRENTEAFF; cdr3_nt: TGCGCCAGCAGCCTGAGCAGGGAGAACACTGAAGCTTTCTTT
v_call: TRBV4-3; d_call: -; clone_size: many; j_call: TRBJ2-4; cdr3_aa: CASSQELAKNIQYF; cdr3_nt: TGCGCCAGCAGCCAGGAGTTAGCCAAAAACATTCAGTACTTC
v_call: TRBV25-1; d_call: TRBD2; clone_size: many; j_call: TRBJ2-5; cdr3_aa: CASSELGSGSETQYF; cdr3_nt: TGTGCCAGCAGTGAACTGGGAAGCGGGAGTGAGACCCAGTACTTC
v_call: TRBV4-3; d_call: -; clone_size: -; j_call: TRBJ2-1; cdr3_aa: CASSQERVYSYNEQFF; cdr3_nt: TGCGCCAGCAGCCAGGAGCGGGTCTACTCCTACAATGAGCAGTTCTTC
v_call: TRBV29-1; d_call: -; clone_size: many; j_call: TRBJ1-2; cdr3_aa: CSVGGDLDYGYTF; cdr3_nt: TGCAGCGTTGGCGGGGACCTAGACTATGGCTACACCTTC
v_call: TRBV25-1; d_call: TRBD2; clone_size: many; j_call: TRBJ2-5; cdr3_aa: CATSGLAGEVDQETQYF; cdr3_nt: TGTGCCACTTCAGGGCTAGCGGGAGAGGTTGACCAAGAGACCCAGTACTTC
v_call: TRBV5-6; d_call: TRBD1; clone_size: few; j_call: TRBJ1-1; cdr3_aa: CASRLRQGIEAFF; cdr3_nt: TGTGCCAGCAGGCTCCGACAGGGCATTGAAGCTTTCTTT
v_call: TRBV7-2; d_call: TRBD1; clone_size: few; j_call: TRBJ2-7; cdr3_aa: CASSGRDRGSYEQYF; cdr3_nt: TGTGCCAGCAGCGGCCGGGACAGGGGGTCCTACGAGCAGTACTTC
v_call: TRBV9; d_call: TRBD1; clone_size: many; j_call: TRBJ1-1; cdr3_aa: CASSPRTGTEAFF; cdr3_nt: TGTGCCAGCAGCCCCCGGACAGGTACTGAAGCTTTCTTT
v_call: TRBV5-1; d_call: -; clone_size: many; j_call: TRBJ2-6; cdr3_aa: CASSLVSSGANVLTF; cdr3_nt: TGCGCCAGCAGCTTGGTTAGCTCTGGGGCCAACGTCCTGACTTTC
v_call: TRBV24-1; d_call: -; clone_size: few; j_call: TRBJ2-6; cdr3_aa: CATSDFAASGANVLTF; cdr3_nt: TGTGCCACCAGTGATTTCGCAGCCTCTGGGGCCAACGTCCTGACTTTC
v_call: TRBV10-3; d_call: TRBD1; clone_size: many; j_call: TRBJ1-2; cdr3_aa: CAISGRDRNYTF; cdr3_nt: TGTGCCATCAGTGGACGGGACAGGAACTACACCTTC
v_call: TRBV5-5; d_call: TRBD1; clone_size: many; j_call: TRBJ2-1; cdr3_aa: CASSQAGTGMHNEQFF; cdr3_nt: TGTGCCAGCAGCCAGGCCGGGACAGGGATGCACAATGAGCAGTTCTTC
v_call: TRBV7-9; d_call: TRBD1; clone_size: -; j_call: TRBJ2-5; cdr3_aa: CASSVTPGQGFRETQYF; cdr3_nt: TGTGCCAGCAGCGTTACTCCGGGACAGGGATTTCGGGAGACCCAGTACTTC
v_call: TRBV7-2; d_call: TRBD1; clone_size: many; j_call: TRBJ2-5; cdr3_aa: CASSETGSLETQYF; cdr3_nt: TGTGCCAGCAGCGAGACAGGGAGTTTAGAGACCCAGTACTTC
v_call: TRBV7-8; d_call: -; clone_size: -; j_call: TRBJ2-7; cdr3_aa: CASSFGWGAGYEQYF; cdr3_nt: TGTGCCAGCAGCTTTGGGTGGGGTGCTGGCTACGAGCAGTACTTC
v_call: TRBV2; d_call: TRBD1; clone_size: -; j_call: TRBJ1-6; cdr3_aa: CASIRDSNSPLHF; cdr3_nt: TGTGCCAGTATCCGGGACAGCAATTCACCCCTCCACTTT
v_call: TRBV6-2/TRBV6-3; d_call: -; clone_size: many; j_call: TRBJ2-1; cdr3_aa: CATSRRLREQFF; cdr3_nt: TGTGCCACCAGTCGGAGGTTGAGAGAGCAGTTCTTC
v_call: TRBV28; d_call: -; clone_size: few; j_call: TRBJ2-7; cdr3_aa: CASTSGRESPSYEQYF; cdr3_nt: TGTGCCAGCACCTCTGGACGGGAGTCCCCTTCCTACGAGCAGTACTTC
v_call: TRBV6-2/TRBV6-3; d_call: TRBD2; clone_size: many; j_call: TRBJ2-1; cdr3_aa: CASSLRGLANEQFF; cdr3_nt: TGTGCCAGCAGCCTTAGGGGACTAGCGAATGAGCAGTTCTTC
v_call: TRBV5-6; d_call: -; clone_size: -; j_call: TRBJ2-3; cdr3_aa: CASSLIDSLTDTQYF; cdr3_nt: TGTGCCAGCAGCCTGATTGACTCGCTCACAGATACGCAGTATTTT
v_call: TRBV7-9; d_call: -; clone_size: -; j_call: TRBJ2-1; cdr3_aa: CASSSIVIGRGEQFF; cdr3_nt: TGTGCCAGCAGCAGTATTGTAATAGGTAGGGGAGAGCAGTTCTTC
v_call: TRBV24-1; d_call: -; clone_size: -; j_call: TRBJ2-1; cdr3_aa: CATSDPPASYEQFF; cdr3_nt: TGTGCCACCAGTGACCCCCCGGCCAGCTATGAGCAGTTCTTC
v_call: TRBV12-3/TRBV12-4; d_call: TRBD1; clone_size: few; j_call: TRBJ2-1; cdr3_aa: CASRKDRGAAGEQFF; cdr3_nt: TGTGCCAGCAGGAAGGACAGGGGCGCTGCGGGTGAGCAGTTCTTC
v_call: TRBV5-1; d_call: -; clone_size: many; j_call: TRBJ2-5; cdr3_aa: CASSSPGPQETQYF; cdr3_nt: TGCGCCAGCAGCTCGCCGGGTCCCCAAGAGACCCAGTACTTC
v_call: TRBV11-2; d_call: -; clone_size: -; j_call: TRBJ1-3; cdr3_aa: CASSLDLYSGNTIYF; cdr3_nt: TGTGCCAGCAGCTTAGATCTGTACTCTGGAAACACCATATATTTT
v_call: TRBV20-1; d_call: -; clone_size: many; j_call: TRBJ1-5; cdr3_aa: CSARWGGRNQPQHF; cdr3_nt: TGCAGTGCTAGATGGGGTGGGCGCAATCAGCCCCAGCATTTT
v_call: TRBV4-2; d_call: TRBD2; clone_size: few; j_call: TRBJ2-1; cdr3_aa: CATGDYPLFYNEQFF; cdr3_nt: TGTGCCACCGGGGACTACCCCTTATTCTACAATGAGCAGTTCTTC
v_call: TRBV12-3/TRBV12-4; d_call: TRBD1; clone_size: many; j_call: TRBJ1-4; cdr3_aa: CASSRGQGATNEKLFF; cdr3_nt: TGTGCCAGCAGCCGTGGACAGGGAGCAACTAATGAAAAACTGTTTTTT
v_call: TRBV20-1; d_call: -; clone_size: many; j_call: TRBJ2-1; cdr3_aa: CSARRQGLVYNEQFF; cdr3_nt: TGCAGTGCTAGGCGTCAGGGACTCGTGTACAATGAGCAGTTCTTC
v_call: TRBV4-3; d_call: -; clone_size: few; j_call: TRBJ2-3; cdr3_aa: CASSQDGRTTDTQYF; cdr3_nt: TGCGCCAGCAGCCAAGATGGGCGGACCACAGATACGCAGTATTTT
v_call: TRBV15; d_call: -; clone_size: many; j_call: TRBJ2-1; cdr3_aa: CATSLPYNEQFF; cdr3_nt: TGTGCCACCAGCCTACCTTACAATGAGCAGTTCTTC
v_call: TRBV12-3/TRBV12-4; d_call: TRBD1; clone_size: many; j_call: TRBJ1-1; cdr3_aa: CASKPGQGLTEAFF; cdr3_nt: TGTGCCAGCAAACCGGGACAGGGTCTCACTGAAGCTTTCTTT
v_call: TRBV4-3; d_call: -; clone_size: many; j_call: TRBJ2-3; cdr3_aa: CASSQEGGAEFTDTQYF; cdr3_nt: TGCGCCAGCAGCCAAGAGGGTGGAGCGGAATTCACAGATACGCAGTATTTT
v_call: TRBV12-3/TRBV12-4; d_call: -; clone_size: few; j_call: TRBJ1-1; cdr3_aa: CASSLRQKTEAFF; cdr3_nt: TGTGCCAGCAGTCTTCGACAGAAAACTGAAGCTTTCTTT
v_call: TRBV20-1; d_call: -; clone_size: many; j_call: TRBJ2-2; cdr3_aa: CSALGTNTGELFF; cdr3_nt: TGCAGTGCCCTGGGCACGAACACCGGGGAGCTGTTTTTT
v_call: TRBV11-1; d_call: TRBD2; clone_size: few; j_call: TRBJ2-3; cdr3_aa: CASIPIVSGSFVTDTQYF; cdr3_nt: TGTGCCAGCATCCCCATTGTCAGCGGGAGCTTTGTCACAGATACGCAGTATTTT
v_call: TRBV6-5; d_call: -; clone_size: -; j_call: TRBJ2-6; cdr3_aa: CASSYSGLATGANVLTF; cdr3_nt: TGTGCCAGCAGTTATTCCGGGCTAGCGACAGGGGCCAACGTCCTGACTTTC
v_call: TRBV28; d_call: TRBD2; clone_size: -; j_call: TRBJ2-5; cdr3_aa: CASSPSGGEETQYF; cdr3_nt: TGTGCCAGCAGTCCCTCGGGAGGGGAAGAGACCCAGTACTTC
v_call: TRBV5-6; d_call: -; clone_size: few; j_call: TRBJ2-1; cdr3_aa: CASTKGLGSSYNEQFF; cdr3_nt: TGTGCCAGCACGAAGGGGTTAGGCAGCTCCTACAATGAGCAGTTCTTC
v_call: TRBV9; d_call: -; clone_size: many; j_call: TRBJ2-2; cdr3_aa: CASSALTGELFF; cdr3_nt: TGTGCCAGCAGCGCCCTCACCGGGGAGCTGTTTTTT
v_call: TRBV29-1; d_call: -; clone_size: many; j_call: TRBJ2-2; cdr3_aa: CSVATSGELFF; cdr3_nt: TGCAGCGTTGCCACCTCGGGGGAGCTGTTTTTT
v_call: TRBV21-1; d_call: -; clone_size: -; j_call: TRBJ2-6; cdr3_aa: CASSKRSPGPRSGANVLTF; cdr3_nt: TGTGCCAGCAGCAAACGTAGTCCGGGACCCCGCTCTGGGGCCAACGTCCTGACTTTC
v_call: TRBV20-1; d_call: TRBD2; clone_size: many; j_call: TRBJ2-1; cdr3_aa: CSASSSGSINEQFF; cdr3_nt: TGCAGTGCTAGTTCTAGCGGGAGTATTAATGAGCAGTTCTTC
v_call: TRBV20-1; d_call: TRBD1; clone_size: many; j_call: TRBJ1-1; cdr3_aa: CSAFLRGQQAWNTEAFF; cdr3_nt: TGCAGTGCTTTCCTCCGGGGACAGCAAGCATGGAACACTGAAGCTTTCTTT
v_call: TRBV7-8; d_call: -; clone_size: many; j_call: TRBJ2-1; cdr3_aa: CASSLKRTTYNEQFF; cdr3_nt: TGTGCCAGCAGCTTAAAACGCACAACCTACAATGAGCAGTTCTTC
v_call: TRBV12-3/TRBV12-4; d_call: TRBD1; clone_size: few; j_call: TRBJ2-7; cdr3_aa: CASSFKGQTYEQYF; cdr3_nt: TGTGCCAGCAGTTTCAAGGGACAGACCTACGAGCAGTACTTC
v_call: TRBV29-1; d_call: -; clone_size: many; j_call: TRBJ2-3; cdr3_aa: CSVEADSTDTQYF; cdr3_nt: TGCAGCGTTGAAGCCGACAGCACAGATACGCAGTATTTT
v_call: TRBV10-3; d_call: -; clone_size: many; j_call: TRBJ2-7; cdr3_aa: CAISDGRSSYEQYF; cdr3_nt: TGTGCCATCAGTGATGGTCGGAGCTCCTACGAGCAGTACTTC